A single sample is the source of the 3 T cell receptor beta chains below, sequenced in a study of cytomegalovirus exposure and HLA in healthy donors listed by TCRdb under 2017. Libraries were made using the immunoSEQ multiplex PCR assay. For the multiplex PCR, a mixture combining 60 forward primers for TCR Vbeta segments and 13 reverse primers for TCR Jbeta segments was used. TCRdb re-hosts the immuneACCESS table, in-frame sequences only. Its copies lack some clones; in the studies checked, an unresolved V gene accounts for under half of them, and the cause for the rest is not known. Recorded for this sample are 150,000 to 200,000 clones; around nine tenths of them occurred a single time. Of the sample, under 2.5% is held by the ten largest clones. Sample: PBMCs. All receptors derive from a woman between 18 and 30 years old in good health and CMV-seronegative.

The chain carries TRBV5-1 and TRBJ2-1; weak D call: TRBD2 (6 bases). Germline loops: CDR1 SGHRS, CDR2 YFSETQ. The CDR3 is made up of 15 amino acids. The V end was cut by 3 bases, the J end by 3 bases, with 13 bases between. The CDR3 region is CASSSLQRVYNEQFF. Here the CDR3 DNA reads TGCGCCAGCAGCTCCCTACAGCGGGTCTACAATGAGCAGTTCTTC.

This clone was detected only once. The chain links TRBV19 to TRBJ1-1, with TRBD1 matching 11 bases. Trimming removed 2 bases from V and 0 bases from J; junction bases left unmatched: 2. The CDR3 sequence is 16 residues long. CDR1 and CDR2 (germline): LNHDA, SQIVND (reference sequence). The DNA of the CDR3 is TGTGCCAGTAGTATAAGGACAGGGGGCATGAACACTGAAGCTTTCTTT. Translated: CASSIRTGGMNTEAFF.

V is TRBV10-3 and J is TRBJ2-1, with 9 bases lining up with TRBD1. The CDR3 runs 16 residues. V shed 7 bases and J 6 bases; nucleotides not matched to a gene: 13. Germline V gene lookup returns CDR1 ENHRY and CDR2 SYGVKD. In DNA, the CDR3 is TGTGCCATCACCGACAGACAGGGGGAGGTGGTCAATGAGCAGTTCTTC. Amino acid sequence: CAITDRQGEVVNEQFF.